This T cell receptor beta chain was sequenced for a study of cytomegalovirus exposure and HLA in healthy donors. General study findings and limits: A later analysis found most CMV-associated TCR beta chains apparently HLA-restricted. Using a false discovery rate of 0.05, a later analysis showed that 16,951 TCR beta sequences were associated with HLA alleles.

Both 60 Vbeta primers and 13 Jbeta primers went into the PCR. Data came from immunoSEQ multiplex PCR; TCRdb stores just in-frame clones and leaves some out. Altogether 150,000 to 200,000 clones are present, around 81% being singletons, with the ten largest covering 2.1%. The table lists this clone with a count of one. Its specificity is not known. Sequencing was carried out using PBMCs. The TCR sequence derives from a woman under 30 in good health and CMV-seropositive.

CDR3 bases: TGCGCCAGCAGCTTGGGCGGGGGACAGGGAATCTATGGCTACACCTTC. Translated: CASSLGGGQGIYGYTF. V and J are TRBV5-1 and TRBJ1-2; 9 nucleotides agree with TRBD1. The V gene's germline CDR1 is SGHRS and CDR2 YFSETQ. Trimming at V came to 0 bases and at J to 4 bases, leaving 7 bases not matched to a gene. The CDR3 is 16 amino acids.